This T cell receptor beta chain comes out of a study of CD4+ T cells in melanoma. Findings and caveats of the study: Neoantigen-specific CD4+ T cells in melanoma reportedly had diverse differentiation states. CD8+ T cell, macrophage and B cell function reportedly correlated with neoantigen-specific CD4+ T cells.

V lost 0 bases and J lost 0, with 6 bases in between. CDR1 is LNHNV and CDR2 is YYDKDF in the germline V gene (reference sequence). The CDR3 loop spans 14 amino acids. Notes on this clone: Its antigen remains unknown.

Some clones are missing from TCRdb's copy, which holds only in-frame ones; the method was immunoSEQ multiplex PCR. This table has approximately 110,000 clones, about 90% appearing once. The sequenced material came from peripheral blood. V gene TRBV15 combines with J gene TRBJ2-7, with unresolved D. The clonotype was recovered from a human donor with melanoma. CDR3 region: CATSRETYSYEQYF. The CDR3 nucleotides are TGTGCCACCAGCAGAGAAACCTACTCCTACGAGCAGTACTTC.